The subject of this entry is one TCR beta chain. Its antigen is unknown. This record comes from a study of lymphopenia after photon versus proton radiotherapy. This CDR3 region has 15 residues. Germline V gives CDR1 SNHLY, CDR2 FYNNEI. V lost 2 bases, J lost 1 base, and 10 bases lay in between. Study-wide results and caveats: Proton therapy kept repertoires fairly stable, unlike photons, which gained effector/memory cells.

Some clones are missing from TCRdb's copy, which holds only in-frame ones; the method was immunoSEQ multiplex PCR. The sample contains around 55,000 clones, around 85% of which appear only once. The chain combines TRBV2 with TRBJ2-3; D is ambiguous. Specimen: peripheral blood, collected from a patient treated with proton-based radiotherapy. The receptor's source is a man aged 55 to 70 with pancreatic cancer. CDR3 amino acids: CASSESSSGTDTQYF. In nucleotides, the CDR3 is TGTGCCAGCAGTGAAAGCAGCTCTGGCACAGATACGCAGTATTTT. Variable domain in full (rest from reference TRBV2 and TRBJ2-3): EPEVTQTPSHQVTQMGQEVILRCVPISNHLYFYWYRQILGQKVEFLVSFYNNEISEKSEIFDDQFSVERPDGSNFTLKIRSTKLEDSAMYFCASSESSSGTDTQYFGPGTRLTVL.